This section outlines one T cell receptor beta chain sequence together with its context. The antigen it recognizes is unknown. No quality values exist for individual bases; no much larger clone is one base distant. This entry belongs to a study of shared clonotypes between healthy human individuals (dated by TCRdb to 2018 to 2021). In terms of the full investigation: Three men and a couple of women, aged 18 to 49 years, made up the cohort. To increase sequencing depth and limit assay-specific biases, TCR repertoire library preparation and sequencing were carried out by different laboratories using diverse techniques. To estimate repertoire size and how much clonotypes are shared between individuals, the study performed deep sequencing of blood TCR repertoires from about five healthy adults. Per donor, three plates each were used for CD4 naive and CD4 memory, two for CD8 naive, and one for CD8 memory. Each donor's leukapheresis produced roughly between roughly 0.85 and 9.5 billion PBMCs. Overall study results and their limits: Even with the large sequencing depth, rarefaction of the sorted-subset datasets indicated that sequencing was incomplete. Across a few donors, about 5% of naive CD4, more than 3% of naive CD8, roughly 2.2% of memory CD4, and about 0.4% of memory CD8 clonotypes were shared. Sampling was restricted to blood, and TCR repertoires in tissue are likely to differ from TCR repertoires in blood. The genetic and exposure-history diversity represented was limited by the small number of donors. Compared with non-shared clonotypes, clonotypes shared by all four sorted-subset donors had higher generation probabilities. Based on pairwise subsampling, the degree of clonotype sharing among donors was expected to be affected by sequencing depth. Estimated clonotype richness was generally larger for naive than for memory subsets.

CD8 naive samples consisted of CD45RO-negative cells that were positively selected for CCR7, yielding a CD45RA+CCR7+ population without TemRA cells. The donors were healthy, HIV-negative adults with no recently reported acute infections or vaccinations. Every donor was a Caucasian adult living in Nashville, Tennessee, USA. Blood was collected by leukapheresis, and PBMCs were isolated by Ficoll-Histopaque density gradient centrifugation and then cryopreserved in liquid nitrogen vapor phase. Analytical flow cytometry was used to check the purity and quantity of every magnetically sorted T cell population. From each sorted fraction, genomic DNA was isolated and quantified by UV absorbance on a Nanodrop 2000c. Using the deep immunoSEQ assay, TCR CDR3 regions were amplified from genomic DNA by multiplex PCR. Genomic DNA extracted from each cell subset was distributed evenly over all wells of several immunoSEQ 96-well plates, and each plate served as one replicate. For sorted subsets, approximately 0.2 ug of genomic DNA, equivalent to around 31,000 T cell genomes, went into each replicate PCR. Purified libraries were quantified with a Qubit 3.0 fluorometer, sized on a Bioanalyzer 2100, and re-quantified with the KAPA Library Quantification kit. Each immunoSEQ 96-well plate was sequenced on its own single-read 150-cycle Illumina NextSeq 550 flow cell. On the study's bioinformatics: Because only junctional sequences without quality scores were contained in the immunoSEQ output, filtering matching that applied to full-length reads could not be performed. To assign V/J genes and CDR3, sequences were annotated using PyIR, a Python wrapper for IgBLAST v1.9, with IMGT germline references. Reads were removed for weak V/J assignments (E-value above 1e-6), missing CDR3, stop codons, out-of-frame junctions, or ambiguous translated residues. V3J clonotypes were defined as sequences sharing an identical inferred V gene, J gene, and CDR3 amino acid sequence. Percentage overlap between repertoires was calculated by dividing the number of shared unique clonotypes by the size of the smaller repertoire. RTK rarefaction, the Chao1 estimator, and Recon v2.1 estimates of unobserved clonotypes were used to assess repertoire richness. For all TCRbeta clonotypes obtained by the gDNA method from a few donors, generation probabilities were computed with OLGA. In its TCRdb copy, this immuneACCESS table keeps in-frame sequences only and misses some clones. Where compared with another copy, unresolved V genes explain less than half of these, and the others have no known cause. The V and J calls and clone size were taken over from that table, and D and trimming were inferred from the DNA. The sample table contains some 2.1 million clones; only one count was recorded for 80% to 95% of them. The ten largest clones take up approximately 1.7% of the sample.

Sequencing was done on a sample of naive CD8+ T cells from PBMCs. The sample's cell subset or site, from its label and the paper: CD45RA+CCR7+. The TCR sequence derives from a man in his late teens or twenties in good health. Some clones in this sample may be carry-over from other donors' samples.

CDR3 region: CASSLTRQGGPYEQYF. The DNA is as follows: TGTGCCAGCAGCTTAACGAGACAGGGAGGTCCCTACGAGCAGTACTTC. The sequence links TRBV7-9 to TRBJ2-7; TRBD1 could be the D gene, as 7 bases match. Taken from the germline V gene (reference sequence), the CDR1 and CDR2 loops are SEHNR and FQNEAQ. V lost 2 bases and J lost 2 bases; the stretch between them is 16 bases long. From the cysteine up to the phenylalanine, the CDR3 has a length of 16 residues. Only the CDR3 region is kept as DNA, spanning 48 bases read in frame from base 1.